Following are 32 T cell receptor beta chains from one sample sequenced in a study of blood T cell repertoires in COVID-19. Libraries were prepared by immunoSEQ multiplex PCR; TCRdb keeps only in-frame clonotypes and omits some of them. Of about 210,000 clones listed, 65% to 85% are singletons. Sequencing was done on a sample of peripheral blood. These receptors were collected from a man aged 50-60 years with active or convalescent COVID-19.

The chain links TRBV30 to TRBJ2-7, with TRBD2 identical over 11 bases. Germline CDR1 and CDR2: GTSNPN and SVGIG (reference sequence). This CDR3 spans 14 amino acids. Trimming removed 0 bases from V and 3 bases from J; junction bases left unmatched: 1. The CDR3: CAWSVLAGVYEQYF. In DNA, the CDR3 is TGTGCCTGGAGTGTACTAGCGGGGGTCTACGAGCAGTACTTC.

This clone has a single count. The V call is TRBV2, the J call TRBJ1-6; TRBD1 might be the D (6 bases). V shed 6 bases and J shed 8 bases, with 14 bases lying between them. Per germline, CDR1 SNHLY and CDR2 FYNNEI. The CDR3 length is 14 residues. The CDR3 reads CASSEQEGDSPLHF. The CDR3 nucleotides read TGTGCCAGCAGCGAACAAGAGGGGGATTCACCCCTCCACTTT.

J is TRBJ1-1 and V is TRBV10-1; D not certain. The CDR3 sequence is 15 residues long. Germline loops: CDR1 WNHNN, CDR2 SYGVQD (reference sequence). The V end was cut by 2 bases, the J end by 3 bases, with 13 bases between. The CDR3 DNA reads TGCGCCAGCAGTGAGGGGAGTTTGAGGGACACTGAAGCTTTCTTT. It encodes CASSEGSLRDTEAFF.

This rearrangement joins TRBV18 to TRBJ2-7; 7 bases are a match to TRBD1. Germline loops: CDR1 KGHSH, CDR2 LQKENI. The CDR3 totals 14 residues. V dropped 4 bases and J dropped 6; count of bases not matched to a gene: 9. The CDR3 nucleotides read TGTGCCAGCTCACTTGACAGGGCAAGCGGCGAGCAGTACTTC. It codes for CASSLDRASGEQYF. The full variable domain, in which reference TRBV18 and TRBJ2-7 provide the parts outside the CDR3, is NAGVMQNPRHLVRRRGQEARLRCSPMKGHSHVYWYRQLPEEGLKFMVYLQKENIIDESGMPKERFSAEFPKEGPSILRIQQVVRGDSAAYFCASSLDRASGEQYFGPGTRLTVT.

V gene TRBV2 combines with J gene TRBJ1-2; weak D call: TRBD1 (6 bases). Germline CDR1 is SNHLY and CDR2 is FYNNEI. V was pared by 10 bases and J by 3 bases, with 18 bases between. The CDR3 has 14 residues. The CDR3 nucleotides are TGTGCCAACCTAGTCAGGACAGCCGACTATGGCTACACCTTC. This encodes CANLVRTADYGYTF.

CDR3 in DNA: TGTGCCAGCAGTTACTCCCGCGATCGGGCGGGGGTTTGCACAGATACGCAGTATTTT. It specifies CASSYSRDRAGVCTDTQYF. The chain couples TRBV6-2 or TRBV6-3 to TRBJ2-3, with 7 bases identical to TRBD2. V dropped 0 bases and J dropped 1; count of bases not matched to a gene: 13. The CDR3 is 19 amino acids. Germline CDR1 and CDR2: MNHEY and SVGEGT.

The chain uses TRBV30 and TRBJ2-2; 11 bases map to TRBD1. Per germline, CDR1 GTSNPN and CDR2 SVGIG (reference sequence). There are 15 residues in the CDR3. Trimming removed 6 bases from V and 5 bases from J; junction bases left unmatched: 8. The DNA for the CDR3 is TGTGCCTGCCCGGGGACAGGGGGAAGGACCGGGGAGCTGTTTTTT. Residues: CACPGTGGRTGELFF.

The chain employs TRBV6-5 and TRBJ1-6; no definite D call. The CDR3 is made up of 13 amino acids. V lost 5 bases, J lost 5 bases, and 7 bases lay in between. In germline, CDR1 is MNHEY, CDR2 SVGAGI. The CDR3 DNA reads TGTGCCAGCAGTCCAACTCATAATTCACCCCTCCACTTT. This encodes CASSPTHNSPLHF.

The CDR3 nucleotides are TGTGCCAGCCAGACTCCAGGGGGCGCCCCCTCCTACGAGCAGTACTTC. Translation: CASQTPGGAPSYEQYF. The chain is built from TRBV2 and TRBJ2-7; 8 positions match TRBD1. Germline trimming cut 8 bases from V and 0 bases from J; bases unmatched to any gene: 12. The length of the CDR3 is 16 residues. CDR1 and CDR2 from the germline V gene are SNHLY and FYNNEI.

The rearrangement uses TRBV4-3 and TRBJ1-6; D possibly corresponds to TRBD1 (5 bases). Germline V gives CDR1 LGHNA, CDR2 YSLEER. Trimming stripped 0 bases from V and 10 bases from J, with 19 bases between. The CDR3 length is 17 residues. The CDR3 spells CASSQESPGLEGSPLHF. CDR3 bases: TGCGCCAGCAGCCAAGAGAGTCCGGGACTGGAGGGATCACCCCTCCACTTT.

The chain carries TRBV5-1 and TRBJ2-5, with 8 bases that match TRBD1. Germline V gives CDR1 SGHRS, CDR2 YFSETQ. The CDR3 consists of 14 residues. Trimming took 3 bases from V and 5 from J; bases not matched to a gene: 6. CDR3 in amino acids: CASSWTGSSETQYF. CDR3 coding DNA: TGCGCCAGCAGCTGGACAGGGAGTTCTGAGACCCAGTACTTC. The variable domain in full, with the rest retrieved from reference TRBV5-1 and TRBJ2-5, is KAGVTQTPRYLIKTRGQQVTLSCSPISGHRSVSWYQQTPGQGLQFLFEYFSETQRNKGNFPGRFSGRQFSNSRSEMNVSTLELGDSALYLCASSWTGSSETQYFGPGTRLLVL.

The chain uses TRBV12-3 or TRBV12-4 and TRBJ2-5, with 7 positions matching TRBD2. The trim removed 8 bases at V and 5 bases at J, leaving 8 bases unmatched. CDR3 length: 13 amino acids. The CDR3 reads CASGAGHAETQYF. For the CDR3, the DNA is TGTGCCAGCGGAGCGGGGCACGCGGAGACCCAGTACTTC.

The J gene is TRBJ2-7, the V gene TRBV5-1; 7 bases line up with TRBD1. Germline CDR1 reads SGHRS; CDR2 reads YFSETQ. The J segment lost 3 bases and the V segment lost 4 bases, leaving 7 bases of the junction unmatched. CDR3 size: 14 residues. CDR3 sequence reads: CASSPRQGIYEQYF. CDR3 nucleotide sequence: TGCGCCAGCAGCCCAAGACAGGGAATCTACGAGCAGTACTTC.

The chain couples TRBV27 to TRBJ1-1; TRBD1 matches 9 bases. CDR1 MNHEY and CDR2 SMNVEV come from the germline V gene (reference sequence). The length of the CDR3 is 16 residues. The V and J ends lost 5 bases and 5 bases, in that order; junction bases with no gene match: 12. Here the CDR3 reads CASSIRPGQGKTEAFF. CDR3 bases: TGTGCCAGCAGTATAAGACCGGGACAGGGAAAAACTGAAGCTTTCTTT.

The chain has TRBV5-8 and TRBJ2-1; TRBD2 matches 9 bases. Looked up from germline, CDR1 is SGHTS and CDR2 is YDEGEE. J was trimmed by 12 bases and V by 2 bases; bases with no gene match: 12. There are 15 residues in the CDR3. The CDR3 region has the DNA TGTGCCAGCAGCTTTGGTCTAGCGGGGACCGGTTGGCAGTTCTTC. Translated, it gives CASSFGLAGTGWQFF.

The genes are TRBV7-6 and TRBJ2-2; 16 nucleotides line up with TRBD2. Per the germline V gene, CDR1 is SGHVS and CDR2 is FNYEAQ. This CDR3 is 18 amino acids long. V was clipped by 5 bases and J by 6 bases; unmatched bases: 9. CDR3 loop: CASSPIGTSGRGPGELFF. The CDR3 DNA follows: TGTGCCAGCAGCCCAATAGGGACTAGCGGGAGGGGTCCCGGGGAGCTGTTTTTT. Full variable domain (missing parts from reference TRBV7-6 and TRBJ2-2): GAGVSQSPRYKVTKRGQDVALRCDPISGHVSLYWYRQALGQGPEFLTYFNYEAQQDKSGLPNDRFSAERPEGSISTLTIQRTEQRDSAMYRCASSPIGTSGRGPGELFFGEGSRLTVL.

The V call is TRBV4-3, the J call TRBJ2-7; D is possibly TRBD2 (5 bases). Per germline, CDR1 LGHNA and CDR2 YSLEER. The ends were cut back, 0 bases at V and 0 bases at J, with 15 bases in the middle. This CDR3 spans 17 amino acids. The CDR3, as DNA: TGCGCCAGCAGCCAAGATACAGACGGAGGAGCCTCCTACGAGCAGTACTTC. Its protein product is CASSQDTDGGASYEQYF.

The chain joins TRBV11-2 to TRBJ2-5, with D tentatively TRBD1 (5 bases). The CDR3 has 13 amino acids. The germline V gene encodes CDR1 SGHAT and CDR2 FQNNGV. V was shortened by 5 bases and J by 7 bases, with 14 bases between the two germline ends. The CDR3 sequence is CASSPRQSGTQYF. CDR3 DNA: TGTGCCAGCAGCCCTCGACAGTCTGGGACCCAGTACTTC.

This clone was observed a handful of times. The rearrangement links TRBV27 to TRBJ1-2; D might be TRBD1 (5 bases). There are 17 residues in the CDR3. CDR1 and CDR2 (germline): MNHEY, SMNVEV (reference sequence). The germline V and J ends were trimmed by 6 bases and 0 bases, with 20 bases remaining between them. The CDR3 region has the DNA TGTGCCAGCAGGCCTACAGGAGTCATAATAGCTAACTATGGCTACACCTTC. Encoded protein: CASRPTGVIIANYGYTF.

DNA of the CDR3: TGTGCCAGCAGTGAAGGACTAGCGGGAGGGCCCACAGATACGCAGTATTTT. Its protein is CASSEGLAGGPTDTQYF. This sequence joins TRBV2 and TRBJ2-3, with 14 nucleotides matching TRBD2. Losses at the gene ends were 1 base for V and 2 bases for J; bases not matched to a gene: 2. This CDR3 has 17 amino acids. Germline V lookup: CDR1 SNHLY, CDR2 FYNNEI. Together with reference TRBV2 and TRBJ2-3, the CDR3 gives the full variable domain: EPEVTQTPSHQVTQMGQEVILRCVPISNHLYFYWYRQILGQKVEFLVSFYNNEISEKSEIFDDQFSVERPDGSNFTLKIRSTKLEDSAMYFCASSEGLAGGPTDTQYFGPGTRLTVL.

The chain employs TRBV6-4 and TRBJ2-2, with D perhaps matching TRBD2 (5 bases). V shed 0 bases and J shed 6 bases, with 5 bases lying between them. This CDR3 region has 13 residues. The germline V gene encodes CDR1 MRHNA and CDR2 SNTAGT. CDR3 DNA: TGTGCCAGCAGTGACTCGGGAGCCGGGGAGCTGTTTTTT. As protein: CASSDSGAGELFF.

V gene TRBV5-1 combines with J gene TRBJ2-7, with 10 bases identical to TRBD2. The CDR3 totals 16 residues. Germline V gene lookup returns CDR1 SGHRS and CDR2 YFSETQ. J was trimmed by 5 bases and V by 3 bases; bases with no gene match: 11. The chain's CDR3 is CASSWLSSGGINEQYF. CDR3 DNA: TGCGCCAGCAGCTGGTTATCTAGCGGGGGTATCAACGAGCAGTACTTC.

The chain carries TRBV5-1 and TRBJ2-6, with D hard to call. Trimming pared 0 bases from V and 3 bases from J, leaving 10 bases between. The CDR3 sequence is 16 residues long. Germline V gene lookup returns CDR1 SGHRS and CDR2 YFSETQ. CDR3 sequence: CASSLDFSIGANVLTF. CDR3 DNA sequence: TGCGCCAGCAGCTTGGACTTCTCAATTGGGGCCAACGTCCTGACTTTC.

The rearrangement uses TRBV30 and TRBJ1-1; no clear D. The CDR3 is 11 residues long. Germline values: CDR1 GTSNPN, CDR2 SVGIG (reference sequence). The V gene lost 2 bases and the J gene lost 1 base, with 2 bases spanning the gap. The CDR3 DNA sequence: TGTGCCTGGAGTCGGAACACTGAAGCTTTCTTT. Encoded protein: CAWSRNTEAFF.

This clone was observed a single time. The chain recombines TRBV5-1 with TRBJ2-7, with TRBD1 as a possible D gene (6 bases). CDR1 is SGHRS, CDR2 YFSETQ, per germline. Deletions cut 3 bases from V and 2 bases from J, with 12 bases between. The CDR3 covers 14 residues. The CDR3 is CASSWKQGAYEQYF. The CDR3 nucleotides read TGCGCCAGCAGCTGGAAACAGGGCGCCTACGAGCAGTACTTC.

The rearrangement uses TRBV19 and TRBJ1-6; 8 bases match TRBD1. V lost 7 bases to trimming and J lost 10 bases; unmatched junction nucleotides: 9. The CDR3 length is 14 residues. The germline gives CDR1 LNHDA, CDR2 SQIVND (reference sequence). The CDR3: CASTPQGATSPLHF. CDR3 nucleotide sequence: TGTGCCAGTACCCCCCAGGGGGCAACCTCACCCCTCCACTTT. Combining the CDR3 with reference TRBV19 and TRBJ1-6 gives the whole variable domain DGGITQSPKYLFRKEGQNVTLSCEQNLNHDAMYWYRQDPGQGLRLIYYSQIVNDFQKGDIAEGYSVSREKKESFPLTVTSAQKNPTAFYLCASTPQGATSPLHFGNGTRLTVT.

The gene calls are TRBV11-3 and TRBJ2-1; the D is unclear. V lost 5 bases, J lost 7 bases, and 9 bases lay in between. The CDR3 contains 12 residues. Per germline, CDR1 SGHNT and CDR2 YENEEA. CDR3 sequence: CASSDIRNEQFF. The DNA of the CDR3 is TGTGCCAGCAGCGACATTAGGAATGAGCAGTTCTTC. The complete variable domain, with remaining parts taken from reference TRBV11-3 and TRBJ2-1, reads EAGVVQSPRYKIIEKKQPVAFWCNPISGHNTLYWYLQNLGQGPELLIRYENEEAVDDSQLPKDRFSAERLKGVDSTLKIQPAELGDSAVYLCASSDIRNEQFFGPGTRLTVL.

This clone was observed a single time. The rearrangement links TRBV5-8 to TRBJ2-1; the match to TRBD2 covers 10 bases. The CDR3 spans 18 residues. CDR1 and CDR2 (germline): SGHTS, YDEGEE. Trimming at V came to 2 bases and at J to 4 bases, leaving 12 bases not matched to a gene. CDR3 loop: CASSLGDAGLASYNEQFF. The CDR3, as DNA: TGTGCCAGCAGCTTAGGAGATGCGGGACTAGCGTCTTACAATGAGCAGTTCTTC.

Only a few counts were recorded for this clone. The J gene is TRBJ1-1, the V gene TRBV5-6, with D hard to call. Germline CDR1 SGHDT, CDR2 YYEEEE. Between the trimmed V and J ends, which lost 2 bases and 6 bases, there was a span of 8 bases. The CDR3 sequence is 12 residues long. CDR3 nucleotide sequence: TGTGCCAGCAGCTTCAGTAGCGCTGAAGCTTTCTTT. Amino acid sequence: CASSFSSAEAFF.

The chain joins TRBV2 to TRBJ1-5; a weak D match, TRBD1 (6 bases). V was shortened by 5 bases and J by 5 bases, with 10 bases between the two germline ends. There are 13 residues in the CDR3. Germline CDR1 reads SNHLY; CDR2 reads FYNNEI. The CDR3, as DNA: TGTGCCAGCAGTCAACAGGGTTATCAGCCCCAGCATTTT. It codes for CASSQQGYQPQHF. Using reference TRBV2 and TRBJ1-5 for the parts outside the CDR3, the full variable domain is EPEVTQTPSHQVTQMGQEVILRCVPISNHLYFYWYRQILGQKVEFLVSFYNNEISEKSEIFDDQFSVERPDGSNFTLKIRSTKLEDSAMYFCASSQQGYQPQHFGDGTRLSIL.

The CDR3 region is CAISEGTGGFSSTEAFF. The CDR3 DNA reads TGTGCCATCAGTGAAGGGACAGGGGGGTTTTCTAGCACTGAAGCTTTCTTT. The chain combines TRBV10-3 with TRBJ1-1; the match to TRBD1 covers 11 bases. With 3 bases clipped from V and 4 bases from J, the junction kept 10 bases outside the gene matches. The germline V gene has CDR1 ENHRY and CDR2 SYGVKD. The CDR3 contains 17 residues.

As regards this clone: At one of its ends the junction is not consistent with the germline gene, which may arise from a read error. This chain joins TRBV3-1 (or the pseudogene TRBV3-2) and TRBJ1-2; 9 bases are a match to TRBD1. Germline V gene sequence: CDR1 LGHDT, CDR2 YNNKEL (reference sequence). The CDR3 is made up of 13 amino acids. The CDR3 reads CASSQAGQGPFLF. In nucleotides, the CDR3 is TGTGCCAGCAGCCAAGCGGGACAGGGCCCCTTTCTTTTC.